This TCR beta chain was sequenced in a study of T-cell reconstitution after alpha-beta-depleted transplantation in children. This clonotype was observed a few times. Germline V gene lookup returns CDR1 SGHRS and CDR2 YFSETQ. The CDR3 contains 13 residues. Trimming took 1 base from V and 7 from J, leaving 11 bases between them. This sample's TCRbeta library carried unique molecular identifier barcodes. TCRdb re-called the PCR reads with MiXCR, one entry per CDR3 protein. Of fewer than 550,000 distinct CDR3 sequences in the sample, about 17% were seen once. The genes are TRBV5-1 and TRBJ1-1; D is unresolved. The clonotype comes from a boy under two years old who had a stem cell transplant for Wiskott-Aldrich syndrome, so the T cells may come from the graft donor. The material sequenced was PBMCs, mostly from graft donor cells, taken 360 days after TCRalphabeta/CD19-depleted stem cell transplant. CDR3 sequence: CASSLPAAIEAFF. DNA for the CDR3: TGCGCCAGCAGCTTGCCGGCAGCCATTGAAGCTTTCTTT.